This T cell receptor beta chain was identified during a study of Ad26.COV2.S vaccination and SARS-CoV-2 variants. Germline V gives CDR1 SGDLS, CDR2 YYNGEE. CDR3 length: 13 amino acids. V was trimmed by 4 bases and J by 4 bases, leaving 8 bases between them. Turning to this clone: The antigen remains undetermined.

Study-wide points: Total responses of T cells may have been underestimated by the analyses of TCR breadth and depth.

Sequencing used immunoSEQ multiplex PCR; TCRdb keeps in-frame clones, though not all of them. Of around 370,000 clones listed, roughly nine tenths were seen once; the top ten hold 3% to 5%. The gene calls are TRBV9 and TRBJ1-4; a weak D match, TRBD1 (5 bases). The sample consisted of peripheral blood, taken after recovery from COVID-19. This sequence was found in a human donor who had recovered from COVID-19. In nucleotides, the CDR3 is TGTGCCAGCAGCACTGGGGGTAATGAAAAACTGTTTTTT. Translating gives CASSTGGNEKLFF.